Described below is a single TCR beta chain sequence and its context. This entry comes from a study of CD8 T cells in Susac syndrome. FACS was used to enrich TEMRA cells, whereas the CD8+ and CD4+ T cells were obtained by negative isolation. The CDR3 contains 12 residues. The V and J ends lost 1 base and 9 bases, in that order; junction bases with no gene match: 5. Per germline, CDR1 GTSNPN and CDR2 SVGIG (reference sequence). After extraction with the RNeasy kit, about 0.45 to 1 ug of the RNA was reverse transcribed using random hexamers. MiXCR, run by TCRdb on the immunoSEQ multiplex PCR reads, gives a single entry per CDR3 protein. The data contain a few hundred thousand distinct CDR3 sequences, around 95% of them seen just once; the ten biggest clones take up just over 0.08%.

The chain has TRBV30 and TRBJ1-1; 7 nucleotides line up with TRBD1. The sequence derives from a human donor with multiple sclerosis. Sequenced sample: CD4+ T cells from PBMCs. CDR3 coding DNA: TGTGCCTGGAGTGACCTGACAGGGCAAGCTTTCTTT. Translated: CAWSDLTGQAFF.